The 27 T cell receptor beta chains below all came from one sample that was sequenced in a study of blood T cell repertoires in COVID-19 (TCRdb year 2020). Library creation used the immunoSEQ multiplex PCR assay. TCRdb's version of the immuneACCESS table is confined to in-frame rearrangements and falls short of the full clone set. An unresolved V gene accounts for under half of the shortfall where checked; the remainder is of unknown origin. This sample gives hundreds of thousands of clones in total; more than 85% of them show up just once. The ten largest make up 1.3% of the sample. The source material was peripheral blood. These receptors were collected from a man aged 70 or older with acute or convalescent COVID-19.

This sequence joins TRBV10-1 and TRBJ2-1; 12 nucleotides match TRBD1. The CDR3 has 17 amino acids. The V segment lost 7 bases and the J segment 7 bases; nucleotides outside the gene matches: 14. CDR1 is WNHNN, CDR2 SYGVQD, per germline (reference sequence). CDR3 in DNA: TGCGCCAGCACCCAAATCCCGGGACAGGGGGCAGTAAATGAGCAGTTCTTC. It codes for CASTQIPGQGAVNEQFF.

CDR3 protein: CATSRDQGRAGNTIYF. CDR3 nucleotide sequence: TGTGCCACCAGCAGAGATCAAGGCAGGGCTGGAAACACCATATATTTT. The chain couples TRBV15 to TRBJ1-3, with TRBD1 as a possible D gene (5 bases). CDR1 and CDR2 from the germline V gene are LNHNV and YYDKDF (reference sequence). V was cut by 0 bases and J by 2 bases, with 11 bases left in between. The CDR3 runs 16 residues. Full variable domain (rest looked up from reference TRBV15 and TRBJ1-3): DAMVIQNPRYQVTQFGKPVTLSCSQTLNHNVMYWYQQKSSQAPKLLFHYYDKDFNNEADTPDNFQSRRPNTSFCFLDIRSPGLGDTAMYLCATSRDQGRAGNTIYFGEGSWLTVV.

The gene calls are TRBV19 and TRBJ2-2; perhaps TRBD1 as D (6 bases). Germline CDR1 reads LNHDA; CDR2 reads SQIVND (reference sequence). The CDR3 extends over 14 amino acids. V gave up 6 bases and J gave up 1 base, with 9 bases separating them. The CDR3 region has the DNA TGTGCCAGTAGGGACAGAGGGAACACCGGGGAGCTGTTTTTT. Translated: CASRDRGNTGELFF.

This sequence joins TRBV5-5 and TRBJ1-1, with 9 bases aligning to TRBD1. The CDR3 totals 14 residues. From germline, CDR1 is SGHKS and CDR2 YYEKEE (reference sequence). Germline trimming cut 7 bases from V and 6 bases from J; bases unmatched to any gene: 10. CDR3 sequence reads: CASGLVGQGSEAFF. CDR3 sequence (DNA): TGTGCCAGCGGGCTTGTTGGACAGGGGTCTGAAGCTTTCTTT.

The V call is TRBV6-2 or TRBV6-3, the J call TRBJ2-7; D gene ambiguous. The V and J ends lost 6 bases and 1 base respectively, with 7 bases between them. This CDR3 contains 12 residues. The germline CDR1 and CDR2 sequences are MNHEY and SVGEGT. CDR3 DNA: TGTGCCAGCAGCGAGGAATCCTACGAGCAGTACTTC. This codes for CASSEESYEQYF.

The rearrangement uses TRBV5-1 and TRBJ2-1, with 9 nucleotides matching TRBD1. CDR3 length equals 14 residues. Germline CDR1 SGHRS, CDR2 YFSETQ. V lost 0 bases, J lost 7 bases, and 2 bases stayed unmatched. The CDR3 DNA reads TGCGCCAGCAGCTTGGGACAGGGGGAAAATGAGCAGTTCTTC. Its protein product is CASSLGQGENEQFF. Combining the CDR3 with reference TRBV5-1 and TRBJ2-1 gives the whole variable domain KAGVTQTPRYLIKTRGQQVTLSCSPISGHRSVSWYQQTPGQGLQFLFEYFSETQRNKGNFPGRFSGRQFSNSRSEMNVSTLELGDSALYLCASSLGQGENEQFFGPGTRLTVL.

This clone was picked up one time. The chain links TRBV5-4 to TRBJ2-1, with TRBD2 identical over 13 bases. This CDR3 spans 14 amino acids. With 1 base clipped from V and 12 bases from J, the junction kept 4 bases outside the gene matches. Germline CDR1 SGHNT, CDR2 YYREEE (reference sequence). The CDR3 sequence: CASSLLTSGGPQFF. The CDR3 bases are TGTGCCAGCAGCTTGCTGACTAGCGGGGGGCCGCAGTTCTTC.

The chain employs TRBV28 and TRBJ2-5; D ambiguous. Trimming took 1 base from V and 1 from J, leaving 7 bases between them. This CDR3 contains 14 residues. Germline V gives CDR1 MDHEN, CDR2 SYDVKM. Here the CDR3 reads CASSLSPVQETQYF. The CDR3 nucleotides read TGTGCCAGCAGTTTATCTCCCGTCCAAGAGACCCAGTACTTC.

The chain's CDR3 is CASSQDMPKRLSYEQYF. The DNA for the CDR3 is TGTGCCAGCAGCCAAGATATGCCAAAGCGGCTCTCCTACGAGCAGTACTTC. The V and J genes are TRBV3-1 (or the pseudogene TRBV3-2) and TRBJ2-7, with D perhaps TRBD2 (5 bases). CDR3 length: 17 amino acids. Trimming cost V 0 bases and J 0 bases, with 15 bases left between them. Per germline, CDR1 LGHDT and CDR2 YNNKEL (reference sequence).

The V gene is TRBV11-2, the J gene TRBJ2-3; tentative D call: TRBD2 (5 bases). This CDR3 contains 14 residues. The V end lost 4 bases, the J end lost 2 bases, and 10 bases lay between the germline ends. Germline CDR1 is SGHAT and CDR2 is FQNNGV. CDR3 protein: CASSSRANTDTQYF. CDR3 coding DNA: TGTGCCAGCAGCTCGCGGGCCAACACAGATACGCAGTATTTT.

V gene TRBV24-1 combines with J gene TRBJ1-5, with 8 nucleotides matching TRBD1. The CDR3 contains 15 residues. V dropped 4 bases and J dropped 2; count of bases not matched to a gene: 3. Germline V gene sequence: CDR1 KGHDR, CDR2 SFDVKD. The CDR3 here is CATSETGVGNQPQHF. In DNA form, the CDR3 reads TGTGCCACCAGTGAGACAGGGGTGGGCAATCAGCCCCAGCATTTT.

The CDR3 region has the DNA TGTGCCAGCACTATGGACAGGGGGTCCCCACGTCAGTACTTC. Amino acids: CASTMDRGSPRQYF. The chain couples TRBV6-5 to TRBJ2-7; 10 bases match TRBD1. CDR1 is MNHEY and CDR2 is SVGAGI in the germline V gene. Trimming took 7 bases from V and 10 from J; bases not matched to a gene: 13. There are 14 residues in the CDR3.

The rearrangement joins TRBV5-6 to TRBJ1-1; D call uncertain. Germline CDR1 is SGHDT and CDR2 is YYEEEE. CDR3 length: 14 residues. The germline V and J ends were trimmed by 4 bases and 4 bases, with 14 bases remaining between them. CDR3 nucleotides: TGTGCCAGCAGCCTAACCGGGGTCGGCACTGAAGCTTTCTTT. It specifies CASSLTGVGTEAFF.

This clone was counted only a few times. The genes are TRBV7-2 and TRBJ1-1; TRBD1 matches 8 bases. Trimming cost V 2 bases and J 4 bases; bases outside gene matches: 6. CDR1 and CDR2 from the germline V gene are SGHTA and FQGNSA. The CDR3 runs 15 residues. The CDR3 loop reads CASSLQGAFSTEAFF. In DNA form, the CDR3 reads TGTGCCAGCAGCTTACAGGGGGCGTTTTCCACTGAAGCTTTCTTT.

This clone was found once. The rearrangement joins TRBV4-3 to TRBJ2-1, with TRBD2 identical over 8 bases. CDR3 length equals 17 residues. Germline trimming cut 1 base from V and 8 bases from J; bases unmatched to any gene: 13. The V gene's germline CDR1 is LGHNA and CDR2 YSLEER. CDR3 sequence reads: CASSQAWARAGDYEQFF. The CDR3 bases are TGCGCCAGCAGCCAAGCTTGGGCCCGAGCGGGAGATTATGAGCAGTTCTTC.

The chain joins TRBV30 to TRBJ1-5; unclear D gene. Germline V gives CDR1 GTSNPN, CDR2 SVGIG (reference sequence). V lost 0 bases and J lost 9, with 12 bases in between. This CDR3 comprises 13 residues. This CDR3 reads CAWSVRVLGPQHF. In DNA form, the CDR3 reads TGTGCCTGGAGTGTTCGGGTTCTGGGGCCCCAGCATTTT.

This clone appeared a few times. This chain links TRBV11-3 with TRBJ2-3; the match to TRBD1 covers 10 bases. V was pared by 8 bases and J by 4 bases, with 6 bases of the junction left unmatched. The CDR3 runs 14 residues. CDR1 is SGHNT, CDR2 YENEEA, per germline. The CDR3 protein is CASARQGAADTQYF. The CDR3 DNA sequence: TGTGCCAGCGCGAGACAGGGGGCCGCAGATACGCAGTATTTT.

The V and J genes are TRBV5-1 and TRBJ1-1, with 8 bases matching TRBD1. The CDR3 is 15 residues long. Per the germline V gene, CDR1 is SGHRS and CDR2 is YFSETQ. V was pared by 4 bases and J by 1 base, with 6 bases of the junction left unmatched. The CDR3 loop is CASSQRTGWNTEAFF. The CDR3 DNA reads as TGCGCCAGCAGCCAAAGGACAGGGTGGAACACTGAAGCTTTCTTT. Full variable domain (missing parts from reference TRBV5-1 and TRBJ1-1): KAGVTQTPRYLIKTRGQQVTLSCSPISGHRSVSWYQQTPGQGLQFLFEYFSETQRNKGNFPGRFSGRQFSNSRSEMNVSTLELGDSALYLCASSQRTGWNTEAFFGQGTRLTVV.

The V gene is TRBV28, the J gene TRBJ1-4; no clear D gene. Per germline, CDR1 MDHEN and CDR2 SYDVKM. The CDR3 consists of 13 residues. Trimming took 5 bases from V and 7 from J, leaving 11 bases between them. CDR3 sequence reads: CASSDGRSEKLFF. As DNA, the CDR3 is TGTGCCAGCAGTGACGGCCGGAGTGAAAAACTGTTTTTT.

This sequence joins TRBV2 and TRBJ1-4; tentatively, D is TRBD1 (6 bases). Trimming took 5 bases from V and 8 from J, leaving 15 bases between them. CDR3 length equals 14 residues. From germline, CDR1 is SNHLY and CDR2 FYNNEI. In DNA form, the CDR3 reads TGTGCCAGCAGTCTTAGGCGCCAGGGGGAAAAACTGTTTTTT. It specifies CASSLRRQGEKLFF.

The V gene is TRBV29-1, the J gene TRBJ1-2; possibly TRBD1 for D (6 bases). The CDR3 contains 13 residues. Trimming pared 2 bases from V and 4 bases from J, leaving 11 bases between. The germline V gene encodes CDR1 SQVTM and CDR2 ANQGSEA. The CDR3 DNA follows: TGCAGCGTTGAACGATGGACAGCCTATGGCTACACCTTC. This translates into CSVERWTAYGYTF. Drawing the rest from reference TRBV29-1 and TRBJ1-2, the complete variable domain is SAVISQKPSRDICQRGTSLTIQCQVDSQVTMMFWYRQQPGQSLTLIATANQGSEATYESGFVIDKFPISRPNLTFSTLTVSNMSPEDSSIYLCSVERWTAYGYTFGSGTRLTVV.

The genes are TRBV18 and TRBJ1-5, with TRBD1 identical over 11 bases. There are 18 residues in the CDR3. V dropped 4 bases and J dropped 0; count of bases not matched to a gene: 8. Germline V gene sequence: CDR1 KGHSH, CDR2 LQKENI. As DNA, the CDR3 is TGTGCCAGCTCACAAGCCGGGACAGGGGGTTATAGCAATCAGCCCCAGCATTTT. It encodes CASSQAGTGGYSNQPQHF.

The J gene is TRBJ1-4, the V gene TRBV5-4; 7 nucleotides line up with TRBD1. The CDR3 totals 14 residues. J gave up 5 bases and V 5 bases, and 6 bases lay outside the gene matches. Germline CDR1 and CDR2: SGHNT and YYREEE (reference sequence). Here the CDR3 reads CASSMGQNNEKLFF. In DNA, the CDR3 is TGTGCCAGCAGTATGGGACAGAACAATGAAAAACTGTTTTTT.

J is TRBJ2-7 and V is TRBV7-9, with TRBD2 as a possible D gene (5 bases). This CDR3 is 14 amino acids long. The germline gives CDR1 SEHNR, CDR2 FQNEAQ (reference sequence). The V end lost 5 bases, the J end lost 2 bases, and 13 bases lay between the germline ends. The CDR3 DNA sequence: TGTGCCAGCAGCCCCCGGGATCCCGCCTACGAGCAGTACTTC. Protein: CASSPRDPAYEQYF.

The rearrangement links TRBV18 to TRBJ2-1; tentatively, D is TRBD2 (5 bases). The CDR3 totals 17 residues. Germline V lookup: CDR1 KGHSH, CDR2 LQKENI. V lost 0 bases to trimming and J lost 6 bases, with 18 bases between them. The CDR3 DNA sequence: TGTGCCAGCTCACCACCGAACCTAGCACACGCAGGCAATGAGCAGTTCTTC. Translation: CASSPPNLAHAGNEQFF. Full variable domain (remainder filled in from reference TRBV18 and TRBJ2-1): NAGVMQNPRHLVRRRGQEARLRCSPMKGHSHVYWYRQLPEEGLKFMVYLQKENIIDESGMPKERFSAEFPKEGPSILRIQQVVRGDSAAYFCASSPPNLAHAGNEQFFGPGTRLTVL.

The rearrangement uses TRBV9 and TRBJ2-2; 9 nucleotides match TRBD2. J gave up 3 bases and V 0 bases, and 6 bases lay outside the gene matches. This CDR3 contains 17 residues. Germline V lookup: CDR1 SGDLS, CDR2 YYNGEE. The CDR3 is CASSVGPLAGHTGELFF. For the CDR3, the DNA is TGTGCCAGCAGCGTAGGTCCCCTAGCGGGGCACACCGGGGAGCTGTTTTTT.

The chain employs TRBV28 and TRBJ2-3; 9 bases agree with TRBD1. J gave up 2 bases and V 8 bases, and 5 bases lay outside the gene matches. Germline assignment: CDR1 MDHEN and CDR2 SYDVKM. CDR3 length: 14 amino acids. CDR3 DNA sequence: TGTGCCAGCCAGACAGGGGGAAACACAGATACGCAGTATTTT. Translated, it gives CASQTGGNTDTQYF.